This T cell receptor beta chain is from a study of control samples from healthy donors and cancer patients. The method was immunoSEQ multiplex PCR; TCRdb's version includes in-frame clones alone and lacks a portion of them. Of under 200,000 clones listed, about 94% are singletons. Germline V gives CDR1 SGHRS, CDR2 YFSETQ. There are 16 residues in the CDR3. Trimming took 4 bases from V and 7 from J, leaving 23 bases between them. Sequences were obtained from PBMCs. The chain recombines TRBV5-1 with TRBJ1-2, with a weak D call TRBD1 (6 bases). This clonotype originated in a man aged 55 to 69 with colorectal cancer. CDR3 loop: CASSPRTSELGAGYTF. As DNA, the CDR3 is TGCGCCAGCAGCCCCCGGACCTCCGAGCTGGGGGCTGGCTACACCTTC.